A selection of T cell receptor beta chains follows, all from one sample in a study of control samples from healthy donors and cancer patients. The method was immunoSEQ multiplex PCR; TCRdb's version includes in-frame clones alone and lacks a portion of them. The table lists around 20,000 clones, around 84% of them singletons. Sequencing used PBMCs. These receptor sequences come from an elderly man with head and neck cancer. Each CDR3 is given with its conserved first and last residue.

TRBJ2-5	TRBV7-2	CASSLALAGYQETQYF
TRBJ2-7	TRBV27	CASSLSWRTGIYEQYF
TRBJ1-6	TRBV7-9	CASSLVGDNSPLHF
TRBJ2-7	TRBV27	CASSSAGRAPYEQYF
TRBJ2-1	TRBV11-3	CASSLGGSMWNEQFF
TRBJ2-2	TRBV6-6	CASTPVGGPLGELFF
TRBJ1-1	TRBV6-6	CASSGPDSGVAFF
TRBJ2-7	TRBV2	CASSPGTGADEQYF
TRBJ2-3	TRBV12-2	CASRPKEGGSTDTQYF
TRBJ2-7	TRBV6-9	CASSSGTGYEQYF